This TCR beta chain is drawn from a study of cytomegalovirus exposure and HLA in healthy donors. Findings and caveats of the study: In a later analysis, specific HLA alleles were associated with 15,000 to 20,000 TCR beta sequences at a 0.05 false discovery rate. Versus the roughly 700-donor mean, an Asian-associated ancestry cluster reportedly showed fewer N-insertions in a later analysis. A prior analysis recorded that most TCR beta V segments were productive about 90% or about 30% of the time. Immune exposure data for these donors was limited to CMV serostatus.

The PCR had 60 Vbeta and 13 Jbeta primers. The method was immunoSEQ multiplex PCR; TCRdb's version includes in-frame clones alone and lacks a portion of them. The sample has approximately 100,000 clones; approximately 73% are singletons. CDR1 and CDR2 from the germline V gene are SNHLY and FYNNEI. This CDR3 region has 18 residues. With 6 bases clipped from V and 0 bases from J, the junction kept 10 bases outside the gene matches. Concerning this clone: Its antigen is currently unknown.

The sequenced material came from PBMCs. The V call is TRBV2, the J call TRBJ2-4; 11 bases agree with TRBD2. The receptor was isolated from a woman aged 45-60 years in good health and CMV-seropositive. CDR3 sequence: CASRATSGATLAKNIQYF. The CDR3, as DNA: TGTGCCAGCAGGGCGACTAGCGGGGCAACCTTAGCCAAAAACATTCAGTACTTC.